This TCR beta chain was identified in a study of Graves' ophthalmopathy and Graves' hyperthyroidism. In germline, CDR1 is SNHLY, CDR2 FYNNEI. Trimming removed 11 bases at V and 6 bases at J, with 16 bases between. The CDR3 spans 12 residues. Amplified TCR beta CDR3 regions were obtained using RNA transcripts as template. After a first-round RT-PCR with HTBI primers, a second-round multiplex PCR was run. From the multiplex PCR reads, TCRdb called clonotypes with MiXCR, one entry per CDR3 protein. Of 200,000 to 250,000 distinct CDR3 sequences in the sample, approximately 42% were seen once. The chain is built from TRBV2 and TRBJ1-1, with D possibly matching TRBD1 (5 bases). Sequenced input: peripheral blood. The receptor's source is an adult man with Graves' ophthalmopathy. For the CDR3, the DNA is TGTGCCGGGCAGGGCATGGGGGCTGAAGCTTTCTTT. Translated: CAGQGMGAEAFF.